This TCR beta chain was identified during a study of vaccination and CD4 T cells after COVID-19 (dated by TCRdb to between 2021 and 2024). Some background on the complete study: Convalescent patients had a positive SARS-CoV-2 result on nasal swab PCR, and of these patients, some ten had mild disease and one had severe disease. For stimulating the cultures, overlapping spike peptide pools were used, derived from SARS-CoV-2 as well as from the common cold coronaviruses HCoV-NL63, HCoV-OC43 and HCoV-229E. Post-COVID blood samples were collected from convalescent patients a median of around 100 days after diagnosis, with a range of roughly 30 to 161 days. Participants got two doses of the Pfizer-BioNTech BNT162b2 vaccine (n=8) or two doses of the Moderna mRNA-1273 vaccine (n=2). The convalescent cohort comprised six males and four females, including two Hispanic individuals, seven Caucasians, two Asians and one multiracial person. The spike-specific CD4+ TCR repertoire was compared before and after mRNA vaccination in approximately ten COVID-19 convalescent patients and a handful of infection-naive healthy vaccine recipients. Post-vaccine blood samples were taken a median of about 77 days after the second vaccine dose, with a range of roughly 14 to 241 days. In control cultures, a CEFX viral epitope pool was used as positive control, an HIV-1 Nef peptide pool was used as negative control, or no peptide was added.

The germline V and J ends show losses of 6 bases and 6 bases respectively, and no gene match explains 6 bases of the junction. The CDR3 has 15 amino acids, counting the end cysteine and phenylalanine. Only the CDR3 part of the read is kept: 45 bases, read in frame from the first base. Taken from the germline V gene, the CDR1 and CDR2 loops are ENHRY and SYGVKD. The library came from PCR. TCR sequencing of DNA from cultured CD4+ T cells used the Oncomine TCR Beta short-read assay at the Johns Hopkins FTIC core. Genomic DNA was extracted from the cultured CD4+ T cells with the QIAamp micro DNA kit. Oncomine TCR Beta libraries from cultured CD4+ T cells were pooled with unique dual indexes and sequenced on an Illumina iSeq 100. The original methods were these. Non-productive sequences were removed, and CDR3s not starting with C, not ending with F or W, or shorter than 7 amino acids were discarded. The MANAFEST web application was used to identify antigen-specific clonotypes by comparing peptide-stimulated wells against reference wells and other culture wells. To be called positive, a clone needed an FDR below 0.05, an odds ratio above 5, and a productive frequency above 0.1% in at least two of three replicate wells. Cross-reactive clonotypes were defined as significantly expanded in both SARS-CoV-2 spike wells and at least one common cold coronavirus spike condition. Similarity between CDR3 sequences was evaluated in R version 3.6.1 using Levenshtein distances (stringdist) and unrooted phylogenetic trees (ape). The public reads were reprocessed in TCRdb via fastp at Q25 and MiXCR, keeping in-frame beta chains. CDR3 protein sequences are deduplicated, and each keeps its most common genes and DNA. The V and J calls, along with clone size, are taken from TCRdb and not from the paper's own processing. This sample lists some 12,000 distinct CDR3 sequences; around 50% were detected once. The top ten clones comprise 15% to 25% of the sample.

Summary of the overall study and its limitations: An increase in the median number of SARS-CoV-2-reactive clonotypes from 20 to 25 after infection to 35 to 40 after vaccination was observed, but the change was not found to be significant. In convalescent patients, nearly all vaccine-specific clones (304 of 307) were found to be mono-reactive for SARS-CoV-2 spike rather than cross-reactive with common cold coronaviruses. Relatively few convalescent patients were included in the study, and early timepoints after natural infection were not analyzed. In convalescent patients, a median around 83% of post-vaccine SARS-CoV-2-reactive clones were detected only after vaccination, and vaccine-specific priming was suggested by this finding.

The sample's treatment or condition, from its label and the paper: approximately nine-day PBMC culture with coronavirus spike peptide pools or control peptides (ViraFEST assay). The ViraFEST assay, used in the study, expanded antigen-specific T cells with peptide pools and then identified the expanded clonotypes through TCR sequencing. The convalescent patients' positive SARS-CoV-2 PCR tests fell between March and December 2020, which was before the Alpha, Beta and Delta variants emerged in the United States. Approximately 1.8 million PBMCs per well were cultured in IMDM with roughly 5% human AB serum and about 9.7 IU/ml IL-2, plus 10 ug/ml peptide pools. Half of the culture medium was replaced with fresh IL-2-containing medium on days 3 and 7. Once the cells had been in culture for over nine days, the EasySep CD4+ T cell isolation kit was used to isolate CD4+ T cells by negative selection. PBMCs were separated from whole blood using Ficoll-Paque Plus gradient centrifugation and then either used fresh or cryopreserved at -140C. Triplicate wells were generally used for each culture condition.

Of note for this clonotype: Its recognized antigen is unknown. Within one base of it there is no much larger clone, and no base qualities were kept.

The chain employs TRBV10-3 and TRBJ2-1; 12 bases in between match TRBD2. This sequence originates from a human donor who had recovered from COVID-19. Material for sequencing was CD4+ T cells from blood, cultured in vitro. The DNA is TGTGCCATCAGCCCTAGCGGGAGGGCAAGCAATGAGCAGTTCTTC. It translates to CAISPSGRASNEQFF.